The 31 T cell receptor beta chains presented below share a single source sample, sequenced in a study of technical replicates of blood from a handful of donors. Some clones are missing from TCRdb's copy, which holds only in-frame ones; the method was immunoSEQ multiplex PCR. The sample yields more than 90,000 clones, approximately 96% seen once. Sequenced input: T cells isolated from PBMCs. All receptors come from a human donor in good health.

The chain links TRBV29-1 to TRBJ2-7; TRBD1 aligns across 7 bases. The junction had 0 bases not matched to a gene; V was cut back by 2 bases and J by 2 bases. Looked up from germline, CDR1 is SQVTM and CDR2 is ANQGSEA. This CDR3 is built from 12 residues. The CDR3 sequence is CSVEQGAYEQYF. The CDR3, as DNA: TGCAGCGTTGAACAGGGGGCCTACGAGCAGTACTTC.

The chain carries TRBV19 and TRBJ1-1, with TRBD1 identical over 7 bases. The J segment lost 5 bases and the V segment lost 6 bases, leaving 15 bases of the junction unmatched. Per the germline V gene, CDR1 is LNHDA and CDR2 is SQIVND (reference sequence). The CDR3 sequence is 16 residues long. In nucleotides, the CDR3 is TGTGCCAGTAGCTCTTTAACAGGGGCAGAGGAGACTGAAGCTTTCTTT. It specifies CASSSLTGAEETEAFF.

The rearrangement uses TRBV19 and TRBJ2-1; D is unresolved. V lost 8 bases and J lost 0, with 8 bases in between. The CDR3 extends over 13 amino acids. Germline CDR1 is LNHDA and CDR2 is SQIVND (reference sequence). The CDR3 spells CASAESSYNEQFF. As DNA, the CDR3 is TGTGCCAGTGCGGAGAGCTCCTACAATGAGCAGTTCTTC.

The chain combines TRBV30 with TRBJ2-1; TRBD1 matches 9 bases. CDR1 is GTSNPN, CDR2 SVGIG, per germline (reference sequence). This CDR3 region has 14 residues. The V segment lost 5 bases and the J segment 6 bases; nucleotides outside the gene matches: 8. The CDR3: CAWVQGALINEQFF. The DNA of the CDR3 is TGTGCCTGGGTACAGGGGGCCTTGATCAATGAGCAGTTCTTC.

The rearrangement links TRBV28 to TRBJ2-3, with 8 bases that match TRBD2. Trimming at V came to 7 bases and at J to 2 bases, leaving 14 bases not matched to a gene. CDR3 length: 17 amino acids. CDR1 MDHEN and CDR2 SYDVKM come from the germline V gene. CDR3 sequence reads: CASIAAGGTPYTDTQYF. CDR3 coding DNA: TGTGCCAGCATTGCCGCGGGGGGCACCCCCTACACAGATACGCAGTATTTT.

The chain carries TRBV9 and TRBJ2-1, with 9 bases identical to TRBD1. The germline V gene encodes CDR1 SGDLS and CDR2 YYNGEE. The CDR3 is 16 amino acids. V lost 1 base and J lost 3; bases outside the gene matches: 5. The CDR3 DNA sequence: TGTGCCAGCAGCGTACGGACAGGGGATGGCTACAATGAGCAGTTCTTC. Translation: CASSVRTGDGYNEQFF.

The gene calls are TRBV16 and TRBJ2-1, with 9 positions matching TRBD2. From germline, CDR1 is KGHSY and CDR2 FQNENV. The trim removed 1 base at V and 7 bases at J, leaving 8 bases unmatched. The CDR3 length is 16 residues. CDR3 in DNA: TGTGCCAGCAGCCAATATAGCGGGAGCATTATAAATGAGCAGTTCTTC. It translates to CASSQYSGSIINEQFF.

This chain links TRBV9 with TRBJ1-1; D may be TRBD1 (6 bases). The CDR3 loop spans 14 amino acids. Per the germline V gene, CDR1 is SGDLS and CDR2 is YYNGEE. With 5 bases removed from V and 3 bases from J, the gap between germline ends came to 14 bases. CDR3 coding DNA: TGTGCCAGCAGGGCAGGGGATGCGGACACTGAAGCTTTCTTT. Protein: CASRAGDADTEAFF.

The CDR3 reads CASSAPSGKSVNEQFF. The CDR3 region has the DNA TGTGCCAGCAGCGCCCCTAGCGGGAAAAGTGTAAATGAGCAGTTCTTC. The V call is TRBV11-2, the J call TRBJ2-1; TRBD2 matches at 9 bases. Germline V gene sequence: CDR1 SGHAT, CDR2 FQNNGV. V shed 5 bases, J shed 7 bases, and the junction held 12 bases outside the gene matches. The CDR3 length is 16 residues. Drawing the rest from reference TRBV11-2 and TRBJ2-1, the complete variable domain is EAGVAQSPRYKIIEKRQSVAFWCNPISGHATLYWYQQILGQGPKLLIQFQNNGVVDDSQLPKDRFSAERLKGVDSTLKIQPAKLEDSAVYLCASSAPSGKSVNEQFFGPGTRLTVL.

The rearrangement links TRBV11-3 to TRBJ2-3; D possibly corresponds to TRBD2 (5 bases). There are 18 residues in the CDR3. V was cut by 4 bases and J by 4 bases, with 24 bases left in between. Germline lookup yields CDR1 SGHNT and CDR2 YENEEA. The CDR3 nucleotides read TGTGCCAGCAGCTCCCGACTAATCCCCAACGGGTTCCCAGATACGCAGTATTTT. Its translation: CASSSRLIPNGFPDTQYF. Full variable domain (outside the CDR3, taken from reference TRBV11-3 and TRBJ2-3): EAGVVQSPRYKIIEKKQPVAFWCNPISGHNTLYWYLQNLGQGPELLIRYENEEAVDDSQLPKDRFSAERLKGVDSTLKIQPAELGDSAVYLCASSSRLIPNGFPDTQYFGPGTRLTVL.

The chain couples TRBV27 to TRBJ2-7, with D perhaps TRBD1 (7 bases). Trimming left V 3 bases short and J 6 bases short, with 15 bases between. The CDR3 consists of 14 residues. The germline V gene encodes CDR1 MNHEY and CDR2 SMNVEV (reference sequence). The CDR3: CASSFRTGGGEQYF. CDR3 bases: TGTGCCAGCAGTTTTAGGACAGGAGGGGGCGAGCAGTACTTC.

The count of this clone is one. The chain employs TRBV7-9 and TRBJ2-1, with D possibly TRBD2 on 7 matching bases. The CDR3 consists of 17 residues. Germline V gene lookup returns CDR1 SEHNR and CDR2 FQNEAQ (reference sequence). V gave up 2 bases and J gave up 5 bases, with 19 bases separating them. The CDR3 sequence is CASSLRGAGRNDNEQFF. DNA of the CDR3: TGTGCCAGCAGCTTACGGGGGGCGGGGCGTAATGACAATGAGCAGTTCTTC.

The rearrangement uses TRBV28 and TRBJ2-7; 9 bases are a match to TRBD1. Germline-derived CDR1 and CDR2 are MDHEN and SYDVKM. The CDR3 contains 14 residues. V dropped 3 bases and J dropped 2; count of bases not matched to a gene: 2. The CDR3: CASSLRDRAYEQYF. The CDR3, as DNA: TGTGCCAGCAGTTTGAGGGACAGGGCCTACGAGCAGTACTTC.

The chain couples TRBV7-9 to TRBJ1-1; D unresolved. Germline loops: CDR1 SEHNR, CDR2 FQNEAQ (reference sequence). The CDR3 spans 11 residues. Trimming stripped 6 bases from V and 3 bases from J, with 5 bases between. CDR3 sequence reads: CASRSDTEAFF. CDR3 nucleotides: TGTGCCAGCAGATCCGACACTGAAGCTTTCTTT.

The chain uses TRBV2 and TRBJ2-7; 8 bases are a match to TRBD2. The CDR3 has 13 amino acids. With 7 bases clipped from V and 3 bases from J, the junction kept 5 bases outside the gene matches. CDR1 SNHLY and CDR2 FYNNEI come from the germline V gene. The chain's CDR3 is CASKGTRSYEQYF. DNA of the CDR3: TGTGCCAGCAAAGGGACTAGGAGCTACGAGCAGTACTTC.

The V and J genes are TRBV4-1 and TRBJ2-1; TRBD2 aligns across 8 bases. The CDR3 sequence is 15 residues long. Germline-derived CDR1 and CDR2 are MGHRA and YSYEKL. V shed 5 bases, J shed 6 bases, and the junction held 9 bases outside the gene matches. Here the CDR3 reads CASSSVAGSLNEQFF. CDR3 in DNA: TGCGCCAGCAGCTCTGTAGCGGGGTCCCTCAATGAGCAGTTCTTC.

The V gene is TRBV7-6, the J gene TRBJ1-1; perhaps TRBD1 as D (6 bases). Per germline, CDR1 SGHVS and CDR2 FNYEAQ. V lost 2 bases to trimming and J lost 9 bases, with 19 bases between them. The CDR3 runs to 15 residues. The CDR3 DNA reads TGTGCCAGCAGCTTAAAGCGCCCGGACAGAATTAAAGCTTTCTTT. It encodes CASSLKRPDRIKAFF.

The chain carries TRBV10-3 and TRBJ1-2; TRBD1 might be the D (6 bases). The V gene lost 2 bases and the J gene lost 5 bases, with 15 bases spanning the gap. Germline lookup yields CDR1 ENHRY and CDR2 SYGVKD. This CDR3 comprises 15 residues. This chain's CDR3 is CAISEGGAGLYGYTF. The CDR3 DNA follows: TGTGCCATCAGTGAGGGGGGCGCAGGTTTATATGGCTACACCTTC.

The chain is built from TRBV28 and TRBJ2-7, with D possibly being TRBD1 (5 bases). V shed 3 bases and J shed 3 bases, with 15 bases lying between them. Germline CDR1 reads MDHEN; CDR2 reads SYDVKM. The CDR3 has 15 residues. In nucleotides, the CDR3 is TGTGCCAGCAGTTTCGCCAGGGCAGGCGGCTACGAGCAGTACTTC. Amino acids: CASSFARAGGYEQYF.

The sample holds one count of this clone. Other DNA sequences in the sample encode the same CDR3. The rearrangement links TRBV2 to TRBJ2-7; 7 nucleotides line up with TRBD2. J was trimmed by 0 bases and V by 4 bases; bases with no gene match: 9. Germline V gene sequence: CDR1 SNHLY, CDR2 FYNNEI. The CDR3 has 16 residues. CDR3: CASSVRLAGSSYEQYF. In DNA form, the CDR3 reads TGTGCCAGCAGTGTCCGACTAGCCGGTAGCTCCTACGAGCAGTACTTC.

This clone was seen just once. The V call is TRBV5-3, the J call TRBJ2-7; tentative D call: TRBD1 (5 bases). TRBV5-3 counts as an open reading frame of uncertain function. V lost 4 bases to trimming and J lost 7 bases, with 18 bases between them. This CDR3 has 14 amino acids. CDR3: CARSQVLTGFEQYF. The CDR3 DNA sequence: TGTGCCAGAAGCCAAGTACTAACAGGCTTTGAGCAGTACTTC.

The V gene is TRBV7-7, the J gene TRBJ2-3, with TRBD2 matching 10 bases. Per germline, CDR1 SSHAT and CDR2 FNYEAQ (reference sequence). The CDR3 runs 16 residues. V lost 5 bases and J lost 6; bases outside the gene matches: 11. Here the CDR3 DNA reads TGTGCCAGCAGCCTGACTAGCGGGCCATTGGGGGATACGCAGTATTTT. Its translation: CASSLTSGPLGDTQYF.

This sequence joins TRBV28 and TRBJ2-7, with a possible D match to TRBD1 (6 bases). V was trimmed by 6 bases and J by 3 bases, leaving 27 bases between them. CDR3 length: 18 residues. Germline CDR1 and CDR2: MDHEN and SYDVKM. The CDR3 spells CASSRTVRTPGTYYEQYF. CDR3 nucleotide sequence: TGTGCCAGCAGCAGGACAGTTAGAACCCCTGGGACATACTACGAGCAGTACTTC.

V is TRBV27 and J is TRBJ1-5, with D possibly TRBD1 on 6 matching bases. CDR3 length equals 16 residues. The germline V and J ends were trimmed by 5 bases and 4 bases, with 18 bases remaining between them. The germline CDR1 and CDR2 sequences are MNHEY and SMNVEV (reference sequence). DNA of the CDR3: TGTGCCAGCAGTGGGCCCGGGACAAGGGGAAATCAGCCCCAGCATTTT. Its protein product is CASSGPGTRGNQPQHF.

CDR3 region: CASSRGVLYEQYF. The CDR3 coding sequence is TGTGCCAGCAGCCGCGGGGTACTTTACGAGCAGTACTTC. The V gene is TRBV6-5, the J gene TRBJ2-7; a weak D match, TRBD2 (6 bases). The V end lost 6 bases, the J end lost 4 bases, and 13 bases lay between the germline ends. CDR3 length: 13 amino acids. Germline CDR1 and CDR2: MNHEY and SVGAGI.

The rearrangement uses TRBV15 and TRBJ2-1; no clear D. This CDR3 has 13 amino acids. Trimming cost V 3 bases and J 7 bases, with 10 bases left between them. Germline V gene data show CDR1 as LNHNV and CDR2 as YYDKDF (reference sequence). As DNA, the CDR3 is TGTGCCACCAGCAGCCGAGGTTTTAATGAGCAGTTCTTC. It encodes CATSSRGFNEQFF.

This clone has just one count. This sequence joins TRBV5-1 and TRBJ1-5, with 8 bases matching TRBD1. Germline V gene sequence: CDR1 SGHRS, CDR2 YFSETQ. Trimming took 4 bases from V and 6 from J; bases not matched to a gene: 6. The CDR3 covers 14 residues. The CDR3: CASSPDRAGQPQHF. As DNA, the CDR3 is TGCGCCAGCAGCCCGGACAGGGCGGGTCAGCCCCAGCATTTT.

This clone appeared a single time. The V and J genes are TRBV27 and TRBJ1-2, with TRBD1 identical over 9 bases. CDR3 size: 13 residues. The junction had 5 bases not matched to a gene; V was cut back by 6 bases and J by 6 bases. Germline V gene data show CDR1 as MNHEY and CDR2 as SMNVEV (reference sequence). For the CDR3, the DNA is TGTGCCAGCAGGAAGGGGACAGGGAATGGCTACACCTTC. Protein: CASRKGTGNGYTF.

The chain recombines TRBV6-1 with TRBJ1-4, with D perhaps TRBD1 (5 bases). Germline assignment: CDR1 MNHNS and CDR2 SASEGT. The CDR3 is made up of 13 amino acids. The V end was cut by 2 bases, the J end by 8 bases, with 9 bases between. Here the CDR3 reads CASSELRGEKLFF. CDR3 nucleotide sequence: TGTGCCAGCAGTGAACTAAGGGGCGAAAAACTGTTTTTT.

The V and J genes are TRBV9 and TRBJ1-1; 8 nucleotides line up with TRBD1. V shed 4 bases, J shed 6 bases, and the junction held 8 bases outside the gene matches. The CDR3 extends over 14 amino acids. Germline CDR1 is SGDLS and CDR2 is YYNGEE. CDR3 nucleotide sequence: TGTGCCAGCAGCTCCATAGGACAGGGTGCTGAAGCTTTCTTT. Protein product: CASSSIGQGAEAFF.

The genes are TRBV10-3 and TRBJ1-1; the match to TRBD1 covers 7 bases. The germline V gene encodes CDR1 ENHRY and CDR2 SYGVKD. The CDR3 has 14 residues. After removal of 5 bases from V and 0 bases from J, the junction contained 3 bases not matched to a gene. The CDR3 DNA reads as TGTGCCATCAGTCCGACAGGGATGAACACTGAAGCTTTCTTT. Residues: CAISPTGMNTEAFF.